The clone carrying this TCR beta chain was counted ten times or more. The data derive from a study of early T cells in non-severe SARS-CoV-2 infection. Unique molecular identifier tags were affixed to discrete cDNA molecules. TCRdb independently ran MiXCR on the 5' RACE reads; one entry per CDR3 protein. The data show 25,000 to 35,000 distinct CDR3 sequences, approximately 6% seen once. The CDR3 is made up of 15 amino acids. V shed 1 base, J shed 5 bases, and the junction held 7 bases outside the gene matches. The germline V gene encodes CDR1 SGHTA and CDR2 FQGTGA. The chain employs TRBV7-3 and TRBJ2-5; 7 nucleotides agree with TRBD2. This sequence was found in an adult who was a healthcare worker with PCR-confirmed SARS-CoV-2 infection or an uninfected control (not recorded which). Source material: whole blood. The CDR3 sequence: CASSLIGTGGETQYF. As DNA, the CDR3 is TGTGCCAGCAGCTTAATCGGAACCGGGGGGGAGACCCAGTACTTC.